Presented here are 20 T cell receptor beta chains from one specimen sequenced in a study of identifying expanded T cells in peripheral blood. The protocol was immunoSEQ multiplex PCR, while the TCRdb copy is restricted to in-frame clones and leaves out a portion. The sample consists of roughly 120,000 clones, 88% of them appearing once. Source material: blood. The receptors originated from a person aged 18 to 75 in good health.

The gene calls are TRBV7-8 and TRBJ2-7; D is uncertain. V was shortened by 3 bases and J by 3 bases, with 9 bases between the two germline ends. The CDR3 runs to 13 residues. CDR1 and CDR2 (germline): SGHVS, FQNEAQ. In DNA form, the CDR3 reads TGTGCCAGCAGCTTTGAGACAATCTACGAGCAGTACTTC. Residues: CASSFETIYEQYF. The complete variable domain, with remaining parts taken from reference TRBV7-8 and TRBJ2-7, reads GAGVSQSPRYKVAKRGQDVALRCDPISGHVSLFWYQQALGQGPEFLTYFQNEAQLDKSGLPSDRFFAERPEGSVSTLKIQRTQQEDSAVYLCASSFETIYEQYFGPGTRLTVT.

The V call is TRBV11-1, the J call TRBJ2-7; TRBD1 aligns across 11 bases. Germline lookup yields CDR1 SGHAT and CDR2 FQDESV (reference sequence). This CDR3 is built from 16 residues. Unmatched junction bases numbered 10, after V lost 4 bases and J lost 5 bases. This CDR3 reads CASSSIGTGGFDEQYF. CDR3 nucleotide sequence: TGTGCCAGCAGCTCCATTGGGACAGGGGGATTCGACGAGCAGTACTTC.

This sequence joins TRBV19 and TRBJ2-7; D is undetermined. The CDR3 is made up of 13 amino acids. V dropped 1 base and J dropped 5 bases, with 9 bases sitting between them. CDR1 is LNHDA and CDR2 is SQIVND in the germline V gene (reference sequence). The CDR3 here is CASSIGHKDEQYF. CDR3 nucleotides: TGTGCCAGTAGTATAGGACATAAGGACGAGCAGTACTTC.

This clone was recorded only once. The rearrangement uses TRBV7-3 and TRBJ2-1, with 9 bases lining up with TRBD2. The V gene end was trimmed by 7 bases and the J gene end by 5 bases; junction bases not matched to a gene: 9. CDR1 and CDR2 (germline): SGHTA, FQGTGA. The CDR3 spans 15 residues. CDR3: CASTPGTSLDNEQFF. CDR3 in DNA: TGTGCCAGCACCCCCGGGACTAGCTTGGACAATGAGCAGTTCTTC.

V gene TRBV28 combines with J gene TRBJ2-7; the match to TRBD1 covers 7 bases. V dropped 6 bases and J dropped 3; count of bases not matched to a gene: 8. The CDR3 length is 14 residues. Germline V gives CDR1 MDHEN, CDR2 SYDVKM. In nucleotides, the CDR3 is TGTGCCAGCAGCCCCGGGACAGTTGTCTACGAGCAGTACTTC. Its protein product is CASSPGTVVYEQYF.

The V gene is TRBV10-2, the J gene TRBJ1-5; no reliable D call. Germline V gene data show CDR1 as WSHSY and CDR2 as SAAADI. The V gene lost 2 bases and the J gene lost 0 bases, with 5 bases spanning the gap. The length of the CDR3 is 14 residues. CDR3 protein: CASSEGYSNQPQHF. DNA for the CDR3: TGCGCCAGCAGTGAGGGTTATAGCAATCAGCCCCAGCATTTT.

This rearrangement joins TRBV7-1 to TRBJ1-2; D is unresolved. TRBV7-1 is annotated as an ORF whose role is uncertain. The germline V and J ends were trimmed by 5 bases and 2 bases, with 12 bases remaining between them. The CDR3 covers 14 residues. CDR3 in amino acids: CASSQDLQNYGYTF. The CDR3, as DNA: TGTGCCAGCAGCCAAGATCTCCAGAACTATGGCTACACCTTC.

The CDR3, as DNA: TGTGCCAGCAGTGGGGGGCTGCGTGAAAAACTGTTTTTT. Its translation: CASSGGLREKLFF. The chain has TRBV25-1 and TRBJ1-4; tentatively, D is TRBD1 (6 bases). The germline gives CDR1 MGHDK, CDR2 SYGVNS. The CDR3 is 13 amino acids. Trimming removed 4 bases from V and 7 bases from J, with 10 bases in between.

The chain recombines TRBV7-9 with TRBJ1-4, with D maybe TRBD1 (5 bases). Trimming pared 3 bases from V and 8 bases from J, leaving 10 bases between. Germline CDR1 and CDR2: SEHNR and FQNEAQ (reference sequence). The CDR3 loop spans 13 amino acids. CDR3 in DNA: TGTGCCAGCAGCTTGCGTACAGGCGAAAAACTGTTTTTT. Translated, it gives CASSLRTGEKLFF.

The chain combines TRBV7-8 with TRBJ2-7, with 10 positions matching TRBD1. Germline CDR1 is SGHVS and CDR2 is FQNEAQ. The ends lost 6 bases at V and 1 base at J; junction bases unmatched: 3. The CDR3 length is 14 residues. CDR3 nucleotide sequence: TGTGCCAGCAGGCGGGACAGGGGATCCTACGAGCAGTACTTC. Its protein is CASRRDRGSYEQYF.

The chain uses TRBV25-1 and TRBJ2-2; possibly TRBD1 or TRBD2 for D (5 bases each). Germline loops: CDR1 MGHDK, CDR2 SYGVNS. The CDR3 covers 15 residues. V was trimmed by 10 bases and J by 5 bases, leaving 20 bases between them. The CDR3 DNA is TGTGCCACCTTGCGTGGGACGGGGAGTACCGGGGAGCTGTTTTTT. Its protein is CATLRGTGSTGELFF.

A few counts support this clone. The rearrangement uses TRBV6-1 and TRBJ1-2; D not certain. The CDR3 is made up of 15 amino acids. Between the trimmed V and J ends, which lost 0 bases and 0 bases, there was a span of 8 bases. Germline-derived CDR1 and CDR2 are MNHNS and SASEGT. CDR3 residues: CASSEARRANYGYTF. Written as DNA, the CDR3 is TGTGCCAGCAGTGAAGCGCGCAGAGCTAACTATGGCTACACCTTC.

The gene calls are TRBV7-9 and TRBJ2-7, with no clear D. Germline V lookup: CDR1 SEHNR, CDR2 FQNEAQ (reference sequence). The V end was cut by 2 bases, the J end by 5 bases, with 7 bases between. This CDR3 has 12 residues. This CDR3 is CASSLTRHEQYF. The CDR3, as DNA: TGTGCCAGCAGCTTAACCAGGCACGAGCAGTACTTC.

DNA for the CDR3: TGTGCCAGCAGCTCCCTATTAACAGGGGGCACTGAAGCTTTCTTT. It specifies CASSSLLTGGTEAFF. The chain employs TRBV13 and TRBJ1-1; TRBD1 matches at 8 bases. Germline CDR1 PRHDT, CDR2 FYEKMQ (reference sequence). The CDR3 loop spans 15 amino acids. The J segment lost 4 bases and the V segment lost 4 bases, leaving 8 bases of the junction unmatched.

This chain connects TRBV28 to TRBJ2-1, with D uncertain. The ends were cut back, 5 bases at V and 10 bases at J, with 12 bases in the middle. CDR1 is MDHEN and CDR2 is SYDVKM in the germline V gene. This CDR3 comprises 12 residues. The CDR3 reads CASSPAPREQFF. CDR3 in DNA: TGTGCCAGCAGTCCGGCCCCCCGAGAGCAGTTCTTC.

CDR3 in amino acids: CASSQRTAYGYTF. The CDR3 nucleotides read TGTGCCAGCAGCCAGAGGACGGCCTATGGCTACACCTTC. The chain couples TRBV27 to TRBJ1-2; D unclear. Germline V gene data show CDR1 as MNHEY and CDR2 as SMNVEV (reference sequence). V shed 6 bases and J shed 4 bases, with 12 bases lying between them. This CDR3 spans 13 amino acids.

This clone appeared a single time. V usage is TRBV19 and J usage is TRBJ1-5; no definite D call. CDR1 and CDR2 (germline): LNHDA, SQIVND (reference sequence). There are 16 residues in the CDR3. Deletions cut 6 bases from V and 11 bases from J, with 26 bases between. For the CDR3, the DNA is TGTGCCAGTAGACAACTAGCCAAGGCGCTACCCTCCGCCCAGCATTTT. Translating gives CASRQLAKALPSAQHF.

The chain is built from TRBV4-1 and TRBJ1-6, with D possibly being TRBD1 (6 bases). Germline loops: CDR1 MGHRA, CDR2 YSYEKL. V dropped 1 base and J dropped 6 bases, with 10 bases sitting between them. CDR3 size: 15 residues. The CDR3 region has the DNA TGCGCCAGCAGCCAAGTCCTCAGGGGTAATTCACCCCTCCACTTT. This translates into CASSQVLRGNSPLHF.

The chain uses TRBV28 and TRBJ2-7; D may be TRBD1 or TRBD2 (7 bases each). Germline V gene sequence: CDR1 MDHEN, CDR2 SYDVKM. CDR3 length: 12 amino acids. V shed 5 bases and J shed 11 bases, with 16 bases lying between them. The CDR3 DNA sequence: TGTGCCAGCAGTCCCCCCAGGGGGGGCGAGTACTTC. As protein: CASSPPRGGEYF.

This clone occurred once. The rearrangement links TRBV18 to TRBJ1-5, with unresolved D. The CDR3 has 15 residues. From germline, CDR1 is KGHSH and CDR2 LQKENI. V shed 1 base and J shed 5 bases, with 12 bases lying between them. The CDR3 nucleotides are TGTGCCAGCTCACCACAGTGGGGAGGAGATCAGCCCCAGCATTTT. It yields the protein CASSPQWGGDQPQHF. The variable domain in full, with the rest retrieved from reference TRBV18 and TRBJ1-5, is NAGVMQNPRHLVRRRGQEARLRCSPMKGHSHVYWYRQLPEEGLKFMVYLQKENIIDESGMPKERFSAEFPKEGPSILRIQQVVRGDSAAYFCASSPQWGGDQPQHFGDGTRLSIL.